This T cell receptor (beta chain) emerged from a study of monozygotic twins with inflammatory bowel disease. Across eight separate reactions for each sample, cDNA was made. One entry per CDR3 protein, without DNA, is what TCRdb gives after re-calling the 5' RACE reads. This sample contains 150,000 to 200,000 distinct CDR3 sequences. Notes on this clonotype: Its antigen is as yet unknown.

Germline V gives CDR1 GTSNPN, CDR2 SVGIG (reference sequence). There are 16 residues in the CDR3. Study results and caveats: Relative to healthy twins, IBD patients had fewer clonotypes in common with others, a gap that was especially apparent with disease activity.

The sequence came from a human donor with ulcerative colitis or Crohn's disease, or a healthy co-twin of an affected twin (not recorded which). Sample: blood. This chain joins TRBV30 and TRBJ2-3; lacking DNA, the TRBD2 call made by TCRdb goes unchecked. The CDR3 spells CAWMHFRTRVTDTQYF.